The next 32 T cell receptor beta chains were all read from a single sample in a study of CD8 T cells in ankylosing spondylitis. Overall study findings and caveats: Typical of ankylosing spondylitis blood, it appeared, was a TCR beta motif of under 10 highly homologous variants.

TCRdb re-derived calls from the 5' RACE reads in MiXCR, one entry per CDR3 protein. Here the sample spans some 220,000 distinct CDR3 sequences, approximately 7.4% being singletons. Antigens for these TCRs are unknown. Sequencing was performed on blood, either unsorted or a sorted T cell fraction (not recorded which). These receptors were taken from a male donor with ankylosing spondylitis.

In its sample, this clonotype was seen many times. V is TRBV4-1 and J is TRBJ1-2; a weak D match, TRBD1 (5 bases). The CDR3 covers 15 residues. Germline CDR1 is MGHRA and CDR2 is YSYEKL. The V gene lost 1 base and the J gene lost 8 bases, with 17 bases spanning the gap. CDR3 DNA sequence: TGCGCCAGCAGCCAAGGAACAGGCTCGCTCGTCGGCTACACCTTC. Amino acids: CASSQGTGSLVGYTF.

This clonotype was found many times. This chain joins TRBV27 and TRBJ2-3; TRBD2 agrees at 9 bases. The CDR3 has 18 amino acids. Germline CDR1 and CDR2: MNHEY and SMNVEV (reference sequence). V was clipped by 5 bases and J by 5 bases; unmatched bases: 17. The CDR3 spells CASSLLLAGGLLLDTQYF. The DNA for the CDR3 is TGTGCCAGCAGTCTCCTACTTGCGGGGGGGCTTCTTTTAGATACGCAGTATTTT.

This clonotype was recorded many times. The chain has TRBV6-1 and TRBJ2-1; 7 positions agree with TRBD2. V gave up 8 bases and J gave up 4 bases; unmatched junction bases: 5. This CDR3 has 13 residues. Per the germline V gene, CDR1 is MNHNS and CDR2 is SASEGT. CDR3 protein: CASGISGYNEQFF. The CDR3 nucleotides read TGTGCCAGCGGAATTAGCGGGTACAATGAGCAGTTCTTC.

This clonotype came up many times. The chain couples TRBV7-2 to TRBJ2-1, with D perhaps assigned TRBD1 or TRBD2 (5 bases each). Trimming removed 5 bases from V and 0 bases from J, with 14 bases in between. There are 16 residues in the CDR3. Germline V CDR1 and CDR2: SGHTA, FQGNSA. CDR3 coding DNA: TGTGCCAGCAGCGCCTTGAGGGGAAGCTCCTACAATGAGCAGTTCTTC. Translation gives CASSALRGSSYNEQFF.

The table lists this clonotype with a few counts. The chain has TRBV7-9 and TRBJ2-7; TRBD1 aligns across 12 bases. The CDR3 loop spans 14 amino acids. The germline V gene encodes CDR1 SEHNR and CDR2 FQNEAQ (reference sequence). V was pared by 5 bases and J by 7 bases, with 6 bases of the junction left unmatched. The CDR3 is CASSHRDRGREQYF. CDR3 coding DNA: TGTGCCAGCAGCCACCGGGACAGGGGGCGTGAGCAGTACTTC.

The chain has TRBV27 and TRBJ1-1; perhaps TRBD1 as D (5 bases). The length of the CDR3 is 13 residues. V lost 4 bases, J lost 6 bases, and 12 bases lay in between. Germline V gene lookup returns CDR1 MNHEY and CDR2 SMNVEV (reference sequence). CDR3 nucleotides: TGTGCCAGCAGTTGGGGGATTAACGCTGAAGCTTTCTTT. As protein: CASSWGINAEAFF.

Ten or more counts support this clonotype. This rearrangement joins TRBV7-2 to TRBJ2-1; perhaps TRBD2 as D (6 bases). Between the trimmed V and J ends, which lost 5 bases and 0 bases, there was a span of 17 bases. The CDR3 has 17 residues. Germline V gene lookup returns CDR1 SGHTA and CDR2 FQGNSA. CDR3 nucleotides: TGTGCCAGCAGCATGGGACTCCGGCGCAACTCCTACAATGAGCAGTTCTTC. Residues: CASSMGLRRNSYNEQFF.

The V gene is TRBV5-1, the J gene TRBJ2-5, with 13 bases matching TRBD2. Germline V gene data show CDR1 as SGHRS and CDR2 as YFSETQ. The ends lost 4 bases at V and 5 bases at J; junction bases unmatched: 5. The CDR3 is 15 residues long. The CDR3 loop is CASSPTSGGRETQYF. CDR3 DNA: TGCGCCAGCAGCCCGACTAGCGGGGGGCGGGAGACCCAGTACTTC.

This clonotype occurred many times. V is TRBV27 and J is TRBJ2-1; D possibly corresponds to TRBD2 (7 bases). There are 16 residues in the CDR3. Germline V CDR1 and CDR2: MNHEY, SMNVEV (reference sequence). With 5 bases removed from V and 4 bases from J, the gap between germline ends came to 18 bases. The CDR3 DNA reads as TGTGCCAGCAGTCCCGGGGGCGGGAGTGCTTACAATGAGCAGTTCTTC. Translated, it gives CASSPGGGSAYNEQFF.

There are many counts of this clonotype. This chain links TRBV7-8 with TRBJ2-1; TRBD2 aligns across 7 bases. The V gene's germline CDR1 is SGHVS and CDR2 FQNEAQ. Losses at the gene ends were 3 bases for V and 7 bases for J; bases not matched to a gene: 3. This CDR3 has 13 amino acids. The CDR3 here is CASSFLAENEQFF. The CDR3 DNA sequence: TGTGCCAGCAGCTTTCTAGCGGAAAATGAGCAGTTCTTC. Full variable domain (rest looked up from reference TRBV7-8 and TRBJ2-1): GAGVSQSPRYKVAKRGQDVALRCDPISGHVSLFWYQQALGQGPEFLTYFQNEAQLDKSGLPSDRFFAERPEGSVSTLKIQRTQQEDSAVYLCASSFLAENEQFFGPGTRLTVL.

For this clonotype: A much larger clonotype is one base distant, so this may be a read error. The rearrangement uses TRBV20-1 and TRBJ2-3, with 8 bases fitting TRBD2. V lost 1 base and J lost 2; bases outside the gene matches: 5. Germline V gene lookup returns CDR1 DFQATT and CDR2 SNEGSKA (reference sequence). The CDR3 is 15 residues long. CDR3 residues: CSARATGGFTDTQYF. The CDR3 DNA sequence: TGCAGTGCTAGAGCTACGGGGGGGTTCACAGATACGCAGTATTTT.

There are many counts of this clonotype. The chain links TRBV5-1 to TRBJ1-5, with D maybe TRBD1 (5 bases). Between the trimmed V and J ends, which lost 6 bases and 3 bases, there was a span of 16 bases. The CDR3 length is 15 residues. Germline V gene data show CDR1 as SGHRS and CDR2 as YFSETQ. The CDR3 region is CASMGAGTHNQPQHF. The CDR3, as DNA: TGCGCCAGCATGGGAGCCGGGACCCACAATCAGCCCCAGCATTTT.

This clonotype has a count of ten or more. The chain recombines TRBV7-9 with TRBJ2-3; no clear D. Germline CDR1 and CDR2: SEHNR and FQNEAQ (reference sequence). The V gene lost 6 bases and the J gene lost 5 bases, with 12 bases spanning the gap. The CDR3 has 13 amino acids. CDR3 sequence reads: CASRAAFLDTQYF. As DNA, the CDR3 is TGTGCCAGCAGGGCAGCTTTCCTAGATACGCAGTATTTT.

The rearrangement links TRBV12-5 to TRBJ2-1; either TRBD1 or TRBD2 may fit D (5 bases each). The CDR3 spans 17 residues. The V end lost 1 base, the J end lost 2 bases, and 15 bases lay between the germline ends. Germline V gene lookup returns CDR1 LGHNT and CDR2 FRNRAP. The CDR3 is CASGLDRDAKTYNEQFF. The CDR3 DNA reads TGTGCTAGTGGTTTGGACCGGGACGCAAAAACCTACAATGAGCAGTTCTTC. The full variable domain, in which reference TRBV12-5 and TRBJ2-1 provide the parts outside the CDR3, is DARVTQTPRHKVTEMGQEVTMRCQPILGHNTVFWYRQTMMQGLELLAYFRNRAPLDDSGMPKDRFSAEMPDATLATLKIQPSEPRDSAVYFCASGLDRDAKTYNEQFFGPGTRLTVL.

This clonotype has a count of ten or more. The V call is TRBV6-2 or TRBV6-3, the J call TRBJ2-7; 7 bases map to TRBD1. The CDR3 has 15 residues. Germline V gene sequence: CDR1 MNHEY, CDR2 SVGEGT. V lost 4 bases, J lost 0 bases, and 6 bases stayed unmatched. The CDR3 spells CASSSRDSGSYEQYF. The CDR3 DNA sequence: TGTGCCAGCAGTTCCCGGGACAGCGGCTCCTACGAGCAGTACTTC.

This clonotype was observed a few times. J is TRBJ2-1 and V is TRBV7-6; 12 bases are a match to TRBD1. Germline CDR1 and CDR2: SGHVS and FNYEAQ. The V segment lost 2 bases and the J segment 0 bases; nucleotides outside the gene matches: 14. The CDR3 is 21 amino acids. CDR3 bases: TGTGCCAGCAGCTTAACGGGGACAGGGGGCGATCCCTCCAGCTCCTACAATGAGCAGTTCTTC. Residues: CASSLTGTGGDPSSSYNEQFF.

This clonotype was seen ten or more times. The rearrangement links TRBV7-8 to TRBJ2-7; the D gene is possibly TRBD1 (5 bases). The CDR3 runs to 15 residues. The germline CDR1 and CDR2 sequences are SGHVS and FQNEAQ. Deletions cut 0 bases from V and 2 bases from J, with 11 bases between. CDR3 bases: TGTGCCAGCAGCTTAGCCGTCCAGGGAACCTACGAGCAGTACTTC. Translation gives CASSLAVQGTYEQYF.

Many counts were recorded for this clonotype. CDR3 sequence reads: CASSQVTRLAVSTDTQYF. CDR3 nucleotides: TGCGCCAGCAGCCAAGTAACTCGGTTGGCAGTTAGCACAGATACGCAGTATTTT. The chain couples TRBV4-1 to TRBJ2-3; D is undetermined. CDR1 MGHRA and CDR2 YSYEKL come from the germline V gene. With 1 base removed from V and 0 bases from J, the gap between germline ends came to 17 bases. This CDR3 comprises 18 residues.

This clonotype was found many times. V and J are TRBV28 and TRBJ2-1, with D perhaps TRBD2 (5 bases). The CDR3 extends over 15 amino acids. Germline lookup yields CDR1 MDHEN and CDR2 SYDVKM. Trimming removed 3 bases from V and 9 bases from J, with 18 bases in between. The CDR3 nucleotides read TGTGCCAGCAGTTTGGTGACGACGGGGTCGTTTGAGCAGTTCTTC. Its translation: CASSLVTTGSFEQFF.

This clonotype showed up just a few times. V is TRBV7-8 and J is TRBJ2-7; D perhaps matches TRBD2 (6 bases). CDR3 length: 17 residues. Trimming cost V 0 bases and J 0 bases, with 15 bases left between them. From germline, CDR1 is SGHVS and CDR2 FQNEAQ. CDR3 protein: CASSLAGLASSSYEQYF. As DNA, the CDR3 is TGTGCCAGCAGCTTAGCCGGCCTAGCGTCGAGCTCCTACGAGCAGTACTTC.

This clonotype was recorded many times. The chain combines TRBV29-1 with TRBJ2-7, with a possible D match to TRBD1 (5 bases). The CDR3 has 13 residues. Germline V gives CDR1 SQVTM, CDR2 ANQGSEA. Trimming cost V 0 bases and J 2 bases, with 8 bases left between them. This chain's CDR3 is CSVEDRQTYEQYF. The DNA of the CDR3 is TGCAGCGTTGAAGATCGACAGACCTACGAGCAGTACTTC.

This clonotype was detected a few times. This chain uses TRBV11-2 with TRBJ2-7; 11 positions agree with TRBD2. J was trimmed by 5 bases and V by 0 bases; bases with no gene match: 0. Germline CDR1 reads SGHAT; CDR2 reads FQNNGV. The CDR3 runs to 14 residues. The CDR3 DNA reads TGTGCCAGCAGCTTAGAACTAGCGGGGGACGAGCAGTACTTC. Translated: CASSLELAGDEQYF. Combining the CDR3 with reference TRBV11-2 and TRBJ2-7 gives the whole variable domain EAGVAQSPRYKIIEKRQSVAFWCNPISGHATLYWYQQILGQGPKLLIQFQNNGVVDDSQLPKDRFSAERLKGVDSTLKIQPAKLEDSAVYLCASSLELAGDEQYFGPGTRLTVT.

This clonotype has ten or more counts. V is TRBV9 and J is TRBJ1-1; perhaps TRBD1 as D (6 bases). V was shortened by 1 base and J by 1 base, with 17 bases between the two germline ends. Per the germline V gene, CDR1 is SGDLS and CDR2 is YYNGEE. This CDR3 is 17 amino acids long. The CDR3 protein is CASSVRKTGAGNTEAFF. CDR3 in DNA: TGTGCCAGCAGCGTAAGAAAGACGGGGGCCGGGAACACTGAAGCTTTCTTT. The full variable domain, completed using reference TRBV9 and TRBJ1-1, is DSGVTQTPKHLITATGQRVTLRCSPRSGDLSVYWYQQSLDQGLQFLIQYYNGEERAKGNILERFSAQQFPDLHSELNLSSLELGDSALYFCASSVRKTGAGNTEAFFGQGTRLTVV.

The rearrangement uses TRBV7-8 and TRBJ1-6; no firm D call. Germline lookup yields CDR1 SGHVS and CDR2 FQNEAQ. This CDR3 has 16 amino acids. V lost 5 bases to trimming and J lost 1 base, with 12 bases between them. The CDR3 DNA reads TGTGCCAGCAGCGCGTTGTCTTGGTCCTATAATTCACCCCTCCACTTT. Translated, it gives CASSALSWSYNSPLHF.

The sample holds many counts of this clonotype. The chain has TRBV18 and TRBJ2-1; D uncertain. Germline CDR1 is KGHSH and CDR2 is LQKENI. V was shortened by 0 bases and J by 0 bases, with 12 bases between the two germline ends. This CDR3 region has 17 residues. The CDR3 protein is CASSPPTLFGSYNEQFF. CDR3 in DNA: TGTGCCAGCTCACCACCGACACTGTTCGGCTCCTACAATGAGCAGTTCTTC.

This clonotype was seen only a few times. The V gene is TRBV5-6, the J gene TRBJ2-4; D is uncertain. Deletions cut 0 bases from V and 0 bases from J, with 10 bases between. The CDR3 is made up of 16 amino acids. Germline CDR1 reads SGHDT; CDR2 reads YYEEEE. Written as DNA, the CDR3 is TGTGCCAGCAGCTTGGTAGTCAGTGTAGCCAAAAACATTCAGTACTTC. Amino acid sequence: CASSLVVSVAKNIQYF. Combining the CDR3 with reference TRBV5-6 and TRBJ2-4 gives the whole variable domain DAGVTQSPTHLIKTRGQQVTLRCSPKSGHDTVSWYQQALGQGPQFIFQYYEEEERQRGNFPDRFSGHQFPNYSSELNVNALLLGDSALYLCASSLVVSVAKNIQYFGAGTRLSVL.

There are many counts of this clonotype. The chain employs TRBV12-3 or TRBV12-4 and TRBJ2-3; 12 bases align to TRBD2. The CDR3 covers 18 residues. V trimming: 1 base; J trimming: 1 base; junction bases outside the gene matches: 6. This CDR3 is CASSLGLAGGLGTDTQYF. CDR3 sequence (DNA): TGTGCCAGCAGTTTAGGGCTAGCGGGGGGGCTGGGCACAGATACGCAGTATTTT.

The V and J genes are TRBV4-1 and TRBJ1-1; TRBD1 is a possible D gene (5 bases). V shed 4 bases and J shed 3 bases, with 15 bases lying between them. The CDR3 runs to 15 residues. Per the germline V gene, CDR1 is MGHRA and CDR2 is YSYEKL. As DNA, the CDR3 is TGCGCCAGCAGCCCGAGGACCGGGGGGGACACTGAAGCTTTCTTT. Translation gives CASSPRTGGDTEAFF.

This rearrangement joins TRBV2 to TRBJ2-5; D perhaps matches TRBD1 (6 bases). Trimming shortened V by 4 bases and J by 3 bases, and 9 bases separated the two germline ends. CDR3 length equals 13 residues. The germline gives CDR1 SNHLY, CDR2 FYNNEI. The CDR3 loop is CASSGTAKETQYF. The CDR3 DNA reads TGTGCCAGCAGTGGGACAGCCAAAGAGACCCAGTACTTC.

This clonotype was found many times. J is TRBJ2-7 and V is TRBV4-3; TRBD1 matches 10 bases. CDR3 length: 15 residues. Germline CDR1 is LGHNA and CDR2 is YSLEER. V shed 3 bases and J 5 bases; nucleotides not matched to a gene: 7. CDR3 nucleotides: TGCGCCAGCAGCCAGACCGGGACAGGGGAAAACGAGCAGTACTTC. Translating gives CASSQTGTGENEQYF.

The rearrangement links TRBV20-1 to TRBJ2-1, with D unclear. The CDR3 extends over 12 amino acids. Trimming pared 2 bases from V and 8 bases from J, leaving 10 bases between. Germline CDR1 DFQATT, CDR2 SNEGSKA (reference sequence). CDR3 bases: TGCAGTGCTAGACAATCTGAGGATGAGCAGTTCTTC. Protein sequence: CSARQSEDEQFF.

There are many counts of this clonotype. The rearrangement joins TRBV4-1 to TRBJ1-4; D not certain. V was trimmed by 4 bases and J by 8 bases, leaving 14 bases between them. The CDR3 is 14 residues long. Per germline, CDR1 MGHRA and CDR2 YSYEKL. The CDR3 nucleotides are TGCGCCAGCAGCCCGATTATCGTCGGGGAAAAACTGTTTTTT. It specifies CASSPIIVGEKLFF.